This TCR beta chain is drawn from a study of shared clonotypes between healthy human individuals. Concerning this clone itself: Antigen: not known.

Trimming stripped 7 bases from V and 2 bases from J, with 24 bases between. The CDR3 sequence is 18 residues long. Germline V gives CDR1 LNHDA, CDR2 SQIVND (reference sequence). Study-level results: Among the subsets, naive ones generally showed larger estimated richness than memory ones. Clonotype sharing among donors likely depends on sequencing depth. Sharing across four donors was seen in roughly 5.2% of naive CD4 clonotypes.

In the CD4+ fraction, cells were divided into CD45RA+ naive and CD45RA-negative memory subsets. The data were produced by immunoSEQ multiplex PCR, yet TCRdb's version contains in-frame clones alone and is incomplete. This table has about 670,000 clones, more than 70% appearing once. This rearrangement joins TRBV19 to TRBJ2-1, with D perhaps TRBD1 or TRBD2 (5 bases each). The sequenced sample consisted of memory CD4+ T cells sorted from blood. Subset of the sample: CD45RA-negative fraction. This clonotype was sampled from a woman in her 30s in good health. The CDR3 region is CASTHEGQGLYTYNEQFF. The CDR3, as DNA: TGTGCCAGTACCCACGAGGGCCAGGGCCTATACACCTACAATGAGCAGTTCTTC.